This is a list of T cell receptor beta chains from one sample in a study of T-cell reconstitution after alpha-beta-depleted transplantation in children. In TCRdb, the PCR reads were re-called with MiXCR into one record per CDR3 protein. Here the sample spans 610,000 or so distinct CDR3 sequences, 27% being singletons. Sequenced material: PBMCs, taken before TCRalphabeta/CD19-depleted stem cell transplant. These receptors were collected from a boy in the first two years of life with Wiskott-Aldrich syndrome, due to receive a stem cell transplant. The CDR3 runs from the conserved cysteine through the conserved F or W. A D gene is named only where the DNA matches it firmly. Only part of the rows carry a size: once, few, many, or a class if the clone is expanded.

TGTGCCAGCAGCCGGGACAGGGGTGTCAATGAGCAGTTCTTC,CASSRDRGVNEQFF,few,TRBJ2-1,TRBV7-3,TRBD1
TGCAGTGCTAGCGGTCTAGAGACAGGGAATCAGCCCCAGCATTTT,CSASGLETGNQPQHF,.,TRBJ1-5,TRBV20-1,TRBD1
TGTGCCAGCAGCAACCCGGGACAGGGGGACTATGGCTACACCTTC,CASSNPGQGDYGYTF,.,TRBJ1-2,TRBV7-2,TRBD1
TGCAGTGCCACGTGGTGGGACCCCTACGAGCAGTACTTC,CSATWWDPYEQYF,.,TRBJ2-7,TRBV20-1,.
TGTGCCAGCAGCCCATCGGAGGGACCAAGGATTCAAGAGACCCAGTACTTC,CASSPSEGPRIQETQYF,few,TRBJ2-5,TRBV21-1,.
TGTGCCAGCAGCTTTTGGACAGATAATGAAAAACTGTTTTTT,CASSFWTDNEKLFF,.,TRBJ1-4,TRBV7-9,.
TGTGCCAGCAGCCTAGTGGGAGGGCCAGATGTTGAGCAGTTCTTC,CASSLVGGPDVEQFF,few,TRBJ2-1,TRBV5-6,TRBD2
TGTGCCAGCAGTCGAGGGGGAGGGGCAGGGGGTCACAATGAGCAGTTCTTC,CASSRGGGAGGHNEQFF,few,TRBJ2-1,TRBV27,.
TGTGCCACATCGGACCGTCTCAACTATGGCTACACCTTC,CATSDRLNYGYTF,few,TRBJ1-2,TRBV19,.
TGCAGCGTTGAAGACAAGGCAGGGGAAGAGACCCAGTACTTC,CSVEDKAGEETQYF,.,TRBJ2-5,TRBV29-1,.
TGTGCCAGTAGTATAGGCCCAGCGGGAACATACAATGAGCAGTTCTTC,CASSIGPAGTYNEQFF,.,TRBJ2-1,TRBV19,TRBD2
TGTGCCAGCAGCTGGGGTCGTGGAAACACCATATATTTT,CASSWGRGNTIYF,few,TRBJ1-3,TRBV2,.
TGCAGTGCTAGAGATTTGGCTAGCTGGAGCTCCTACAATGAGCAGTTCTTC,CSARDLASWSSYNEQFF,.,TRBJ2-1,TRBV20-1,.
TGCGCCAGCAGAGCGACAGGGGCGAACACTGAAGCTTTCTTT,CASRATGANTEAFF,.,TRBJ1-1,TRBV5-1,TRBD1
TGCAGTGCTGGACAGGCGACAGTCTACGAGCAGTACTTC,CSAGQATVYEQYF,.,TRBJ2-7,TRBV20-1,TRBD1
TGCGCCAGCAGCGGGGCCCTAACCTCGGCCAATGAGCAGTTCTTC,CASSGALTSANEQFF,.,TRBJ2-1,TRBV5-1,.
TGCGCCAGCAGCTTGGATCTCTTTCCCAATGAGCAGTTCTTC,CASSLDLFPNEQFF,few,TRBJ2-1,TRBV5-1,.
TGTGCCATCAGCCCTATGGGCGGGGAGCTGTTTTTT,CAISPMGGELFF,.,TRBJ2-2,TRBV10-3,.
TGCAGCGCTTCTTTGTTCGGGGGCGAGAACTATGGCTACACCTTC,CSASLFGGENYGYTF,few,TRBJ1-2,TRBV29-1,.
TGTGCCAGCAGTCGGACTAGCGGGACGCTGAACAATGAGCAGTTCTTC,CASSRTSGTLNNEQFF,few,TRBJ2-1,TRBV6-1,TRBD2
TGCGCCAGCAGCCGGACAGGGGGTACGATAGCCAACGTCCTGACTTTC,CASSRTGGTIANVLTF,.,TRBJ2-6,TRBV5-1,TRBD1
TGTGCCAGCAGTTTATCTGTCTACGAGCAGTACTTC,CASSLSVYEQYF,few,TRBJ2-7,TRBV12-3/TRBV12-4,.
TGTGCCAGCAGCTTAAGAACAGGGGGCTGGGGCAATGAGCAGTTCTTC,CASSLRTGGWGNEQFF,once,TRBJ2-1,TRBV7-7,TRBD1
TGTGCCAGCAGCCGGACAGGGGGTGTCAATCAGCCCCAGCATTTT,CASSRTGGVNQPQHF,.,TRBJ1-5,TRBV7-2,TRBD1
TGTGCCAGCAGCTTAAATCTAAGGGGCACTGAAGCTTTCTTT,CASSLNLRGTEAFF,.,TRBJ1-1,TRBV11-2,.
TGTGCCAGCAGCTTTAGAGCAGCGGGTTATAGTGAGCAGTTCTTC,CASSFRAAGYSEQFF,once,TRBJ2-1,TRBV3-1,.
TGCAGTGCTAGAGATATTGGACCCCTTAACTACGAGCAGTACTTC,CSARDIGPLNYEQYF,.,TRBJ2-7,TRBV20-1,.